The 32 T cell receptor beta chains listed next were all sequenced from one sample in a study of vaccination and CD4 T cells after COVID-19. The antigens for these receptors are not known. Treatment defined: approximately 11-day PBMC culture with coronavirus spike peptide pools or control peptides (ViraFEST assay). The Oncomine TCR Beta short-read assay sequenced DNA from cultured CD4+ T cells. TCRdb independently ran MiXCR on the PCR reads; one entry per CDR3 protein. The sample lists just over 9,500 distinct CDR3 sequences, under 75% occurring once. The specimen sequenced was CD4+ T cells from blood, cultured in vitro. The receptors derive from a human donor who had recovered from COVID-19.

CDR3 region: CSAPTSGGSSYNEQFF. In DNA form, the CDR3 reads TGCAGTGCGCCGACTAGCGGGGGGAGCTCCTACAATGAGCAGTTCTTC. The genes are TRBV20-1 and TRBJ2-1; 13 bases line up with TRBD2. CDR1 is DFQATT, CDR2 SNEGSKA, per germline (reference sequence). The CDR3 consists of 16 residues. V shed 6 bases, J shed 0 bases, and the junction held 5 bases outside the gene matches.

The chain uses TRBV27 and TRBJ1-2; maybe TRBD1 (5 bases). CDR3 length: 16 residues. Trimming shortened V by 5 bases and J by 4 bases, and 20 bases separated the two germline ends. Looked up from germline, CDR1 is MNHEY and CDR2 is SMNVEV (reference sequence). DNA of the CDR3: TGTGCCAGCAGTCCAGGTCGGGGGGTCGGAGTCTATGGCTACACCTTC. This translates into CASSPGRGVGVYGYTF.

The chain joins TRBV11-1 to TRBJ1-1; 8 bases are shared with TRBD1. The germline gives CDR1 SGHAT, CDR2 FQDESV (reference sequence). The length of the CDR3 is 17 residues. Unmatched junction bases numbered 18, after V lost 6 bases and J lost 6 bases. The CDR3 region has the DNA TGTGCCAGCAGTAGGGGCTCGGGGCAGGGGGCGAGGGCTGAAGCTTTCTTT. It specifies CASSRGSGQGARAEAFF.

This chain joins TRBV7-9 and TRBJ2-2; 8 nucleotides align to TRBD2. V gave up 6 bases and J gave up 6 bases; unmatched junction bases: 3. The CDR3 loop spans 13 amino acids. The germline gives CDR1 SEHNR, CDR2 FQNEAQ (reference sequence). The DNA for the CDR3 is TGTGCCAGCAGAGGGACTAGGCCCGGGGAGCTGTTTTTT. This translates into CASRGTRPGELFF.

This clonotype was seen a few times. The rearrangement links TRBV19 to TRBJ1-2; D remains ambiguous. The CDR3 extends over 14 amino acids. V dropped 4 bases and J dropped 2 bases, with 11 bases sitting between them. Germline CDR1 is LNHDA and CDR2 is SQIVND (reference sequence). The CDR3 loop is CASSRSPGNYGYTF. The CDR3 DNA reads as TGTGCCAGTAGTAGGAGTCCGGGAAACTATGGCTACACCTTC.

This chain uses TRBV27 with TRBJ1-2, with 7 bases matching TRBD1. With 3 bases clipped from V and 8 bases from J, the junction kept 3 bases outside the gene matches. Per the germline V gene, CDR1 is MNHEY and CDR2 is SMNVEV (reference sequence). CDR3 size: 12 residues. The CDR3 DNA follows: TGTGCCAGCAGTTTGGCAGGGGGAGGCTACACCTTC. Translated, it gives CASSLAGGGYTF.

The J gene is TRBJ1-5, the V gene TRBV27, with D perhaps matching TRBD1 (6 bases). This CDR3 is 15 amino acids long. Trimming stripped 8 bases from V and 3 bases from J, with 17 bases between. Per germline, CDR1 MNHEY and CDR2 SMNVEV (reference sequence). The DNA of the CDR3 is TGTGCCAGCGGAGAAGGACAGCCTTTCAATCAGCCCCAGCATTTT. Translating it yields CASGEGQPFNQPQHF.

In DNA form, the CDR3 reads TGTGCCACGGCCCCCATGTTTAGGGATACGCAGTATTTT. Translation gives CATAPMFRDTQYF. The chain has TRBV15 and TRBJ2-3, with D uncertain. Trimming removed 9 bases at V and 6 bases at J, with 16 bases between. The CDR3 has 13 amino acids. The V gene's germline CDR1 is LNHNV and CDR2 YYDKDF (reference sequence).

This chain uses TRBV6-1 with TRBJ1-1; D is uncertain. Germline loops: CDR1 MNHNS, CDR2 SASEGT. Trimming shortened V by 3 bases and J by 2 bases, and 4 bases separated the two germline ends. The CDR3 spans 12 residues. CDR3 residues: CASSEVNTEAFF. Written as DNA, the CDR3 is TGTGCCAGCAGTGAGGTTAACACTGAAGCTTTCTTT.

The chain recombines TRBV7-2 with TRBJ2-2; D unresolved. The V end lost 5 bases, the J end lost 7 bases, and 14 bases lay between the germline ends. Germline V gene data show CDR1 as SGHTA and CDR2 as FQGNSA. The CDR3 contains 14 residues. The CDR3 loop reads CASSPYSSFGELFF. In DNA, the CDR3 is TGTGCCAGCAGCCCATATAGCTCTTTCGGGGAGCTGTTTTTT.

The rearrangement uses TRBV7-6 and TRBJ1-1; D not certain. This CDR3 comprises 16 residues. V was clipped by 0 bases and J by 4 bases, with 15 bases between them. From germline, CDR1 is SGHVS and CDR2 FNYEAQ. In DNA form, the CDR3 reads TGTGCCAGCAGCTTAGCAGAGGGCCCGGTGGGCACTGAAGCTTTCTTT. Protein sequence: CASSLAEGPVGTEAFF.

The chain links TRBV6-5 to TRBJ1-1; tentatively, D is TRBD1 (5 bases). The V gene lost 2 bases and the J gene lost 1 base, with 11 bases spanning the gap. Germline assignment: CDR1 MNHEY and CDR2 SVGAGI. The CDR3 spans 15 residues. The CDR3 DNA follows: TGTGCCAGCAGTTACCCGCAGGGAGGGAACACTGAAGCTTTCTTT. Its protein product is CASSYPQGGNTEAFF.

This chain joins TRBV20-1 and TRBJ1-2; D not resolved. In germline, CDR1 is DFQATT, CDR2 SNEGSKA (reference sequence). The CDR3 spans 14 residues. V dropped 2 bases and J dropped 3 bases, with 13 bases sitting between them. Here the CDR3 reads CSARPSGGYYGYTF. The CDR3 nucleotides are TGCAGTGCTAGACCTTCGGGAGGCTACTATGGCTACACCTTC.

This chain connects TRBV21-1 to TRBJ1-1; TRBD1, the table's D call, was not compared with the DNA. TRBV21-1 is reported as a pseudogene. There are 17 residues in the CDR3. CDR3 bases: TGTGCCAGCAGCAAAGTAAAGGACTCCCGGTCTAACACTGAAGCTTTCTTT. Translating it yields CASSKVKDSRSNTEAFF.

The CDR3 region has the DNA TGCAGTGCTAGAGTAGCTGGCACAGATACGCAGTATTTT. It encodes CSARVAGTDTQYF. The chain recombines TRBV20-1 with TRBJ2-3; D call uncertain. The length of the CDR3 is 13 residues. CDR1 DFQATT and CDR2 SNEGSKA come from the germline V gene (reference sequence). V lost 1 base, J lost 1 base, and 6 bases lay in between.

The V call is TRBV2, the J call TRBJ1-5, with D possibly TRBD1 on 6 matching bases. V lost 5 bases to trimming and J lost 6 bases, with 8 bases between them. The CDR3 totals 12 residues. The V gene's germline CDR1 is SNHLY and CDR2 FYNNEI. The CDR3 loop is CASSTQGQPQHF. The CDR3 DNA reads TGTGCCAGCAGTACACAGGGTCAGCCCCAGCATTTT.

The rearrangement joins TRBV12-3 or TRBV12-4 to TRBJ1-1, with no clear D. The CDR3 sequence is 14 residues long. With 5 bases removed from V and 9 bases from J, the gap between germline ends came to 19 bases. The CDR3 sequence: CASSPPLSWPKAFF. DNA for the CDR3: TGTGCCAGCAGTCCCCCCCTGAGTTGGCCCAAAGCTTTCTTT.

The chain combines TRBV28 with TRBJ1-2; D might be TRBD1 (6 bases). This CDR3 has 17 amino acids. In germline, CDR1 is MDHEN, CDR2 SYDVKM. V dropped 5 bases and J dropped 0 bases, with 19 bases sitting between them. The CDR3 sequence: CASSPLPRGQANYGYTF. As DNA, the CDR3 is TGTGCCAGCAGTCCCCTCCCGCGGGGGCAGGCTAACTATGGCTACACCTTC.

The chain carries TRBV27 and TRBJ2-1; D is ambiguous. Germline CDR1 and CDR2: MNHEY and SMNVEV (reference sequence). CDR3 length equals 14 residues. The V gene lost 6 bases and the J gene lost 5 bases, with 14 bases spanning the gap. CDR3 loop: CASRELAEHNEQFF. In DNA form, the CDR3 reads TGTGCCAGCAGGGAACTGGCTGAACACAATGAGCAGTTCTTC.

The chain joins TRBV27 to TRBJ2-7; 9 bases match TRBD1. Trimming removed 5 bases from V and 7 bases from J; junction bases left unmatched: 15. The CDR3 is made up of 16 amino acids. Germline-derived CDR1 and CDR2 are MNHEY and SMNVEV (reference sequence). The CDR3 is CASSTWAGTGREEQYF. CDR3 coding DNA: TGTGCCAGCAGTACTTGGGCCGGGACAGGGCGAGAAGAGCAGTACTTC.

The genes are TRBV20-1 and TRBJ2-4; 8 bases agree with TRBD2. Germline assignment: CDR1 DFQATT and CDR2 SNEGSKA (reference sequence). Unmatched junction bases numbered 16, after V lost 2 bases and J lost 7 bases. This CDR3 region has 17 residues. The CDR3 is CSARLSGAGGTRNIQYF. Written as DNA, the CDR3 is TGCAGTGCTAGACTAAGTGGGGCGGGGGGCACTCGGAACATTCAGTACTTC.

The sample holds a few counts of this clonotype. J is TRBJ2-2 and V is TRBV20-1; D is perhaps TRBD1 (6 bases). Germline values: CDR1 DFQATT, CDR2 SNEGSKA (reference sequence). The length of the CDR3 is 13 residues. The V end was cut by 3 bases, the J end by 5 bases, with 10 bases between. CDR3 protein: CSASDTGTGELFF. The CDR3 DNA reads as TGCAGTGCTAGCGATACAGGGACCGGGGAGCTGTTTTTT.

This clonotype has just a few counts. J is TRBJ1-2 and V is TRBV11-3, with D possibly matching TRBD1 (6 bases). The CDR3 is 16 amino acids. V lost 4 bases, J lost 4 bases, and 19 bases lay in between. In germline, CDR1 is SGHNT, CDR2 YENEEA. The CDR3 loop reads CASSSYRDTGGYGYTF. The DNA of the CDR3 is TGTGCCAGCAGCTCATACCGGGACACCGGGGGCTATGGCTACACCTTC.

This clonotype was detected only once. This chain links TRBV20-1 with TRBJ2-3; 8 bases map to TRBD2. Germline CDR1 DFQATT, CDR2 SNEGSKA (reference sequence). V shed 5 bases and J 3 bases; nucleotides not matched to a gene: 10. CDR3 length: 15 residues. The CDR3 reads CSAETSGSVTDTQYF. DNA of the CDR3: TGCAGTGCTGAAACCAGCGGGAGTGTAACAGATACGCAGTATTTT.

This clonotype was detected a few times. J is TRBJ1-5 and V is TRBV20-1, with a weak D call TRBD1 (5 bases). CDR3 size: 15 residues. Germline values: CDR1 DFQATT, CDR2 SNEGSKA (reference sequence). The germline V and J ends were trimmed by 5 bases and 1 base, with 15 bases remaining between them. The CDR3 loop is CSASVQGYSNQPQHF. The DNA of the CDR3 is TGCAGTGCTTCCGTTCAGGGATACAGCAATCAGCCCCAGCATTTT.

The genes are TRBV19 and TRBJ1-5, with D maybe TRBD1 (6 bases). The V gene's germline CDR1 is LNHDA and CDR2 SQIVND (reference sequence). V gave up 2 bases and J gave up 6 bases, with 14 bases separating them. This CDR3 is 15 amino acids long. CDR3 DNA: TGTGCCAGTAGTATATCGGACAGCGCGGCTCAGCCCCAGCATTTT. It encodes CASSISDSAAQPQHF. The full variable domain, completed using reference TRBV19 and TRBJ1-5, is DGGITQSPKYLFRKEGQNVTLSCEQNLNHDAMYWYRQDPGQGLRLIYYSQIVNDFQKGDIAEGYSVSREKKESFPLTVTSAQKNPTAFYLCASSISDSAAQPQHFGDGTRLSIL.

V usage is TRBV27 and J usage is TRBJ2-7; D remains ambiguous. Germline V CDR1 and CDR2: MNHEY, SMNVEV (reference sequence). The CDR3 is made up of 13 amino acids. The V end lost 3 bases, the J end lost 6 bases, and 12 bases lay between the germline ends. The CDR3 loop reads CASSFAARGEQYF. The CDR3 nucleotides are TGTGCCAGCAGTTTTGCGGCTAGAGGCGAGCAGTACTTC.

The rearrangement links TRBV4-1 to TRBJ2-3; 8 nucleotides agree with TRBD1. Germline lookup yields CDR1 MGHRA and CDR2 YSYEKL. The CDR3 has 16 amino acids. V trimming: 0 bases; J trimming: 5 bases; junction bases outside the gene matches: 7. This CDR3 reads CASSQEGQGFGDTQYF. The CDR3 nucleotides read TGCGCCAGCAGCCAAGAAGGACAGGGCTTCGGAGATACGCAGTATTTT.

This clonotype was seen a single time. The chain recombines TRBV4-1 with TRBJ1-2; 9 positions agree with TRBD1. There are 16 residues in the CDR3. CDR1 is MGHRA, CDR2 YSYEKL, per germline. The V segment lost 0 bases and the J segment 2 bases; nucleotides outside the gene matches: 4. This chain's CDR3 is CASSQDPGTGNYGYTF. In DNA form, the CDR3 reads TGCGCCAGCAGCCAAGATCCAGGGACAGGGAACTATGGCTACACCTTC.

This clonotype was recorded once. This CDR3 is CSARPGTFNPNSPLHF. The CDR3 nucleotides are TGCAGTGCTAGACCCGGGACATTTAACCCCAATTCACCCCTCCACTTT. The chain couples TRBV20-1 to TRBJ1-6, with D perhaps TRBD1 (6 bases). This CDR3 comprises 16 residues. CDR1 is DFQATT, CDR2 SNEGSKA, per germline (reference sequence). Trimming left V 2 bases short and J 7 bases short, with 18 bases between.

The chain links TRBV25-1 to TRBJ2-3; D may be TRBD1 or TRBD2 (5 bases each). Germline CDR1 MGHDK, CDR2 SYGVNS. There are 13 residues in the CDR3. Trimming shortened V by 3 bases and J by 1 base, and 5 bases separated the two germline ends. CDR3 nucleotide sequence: TGTGCCAGCAGTGAGGGGGGCACAGATACGCAGTATTTT. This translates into CASSEGGTDTQYF.

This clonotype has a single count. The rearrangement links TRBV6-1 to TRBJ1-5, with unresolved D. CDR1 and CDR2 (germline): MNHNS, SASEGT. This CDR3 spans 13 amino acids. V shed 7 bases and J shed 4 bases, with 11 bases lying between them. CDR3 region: CASTPRENQPQHF. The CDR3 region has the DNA TGTGCCAGCACTCCCCGAGAGAATCAGCCCCAGCATTTT.